This is a list of T cell receptor beta chains from one sample in a study of blood T cell repertoires in COVID-19. Sequencing used immunoSEQ multiplex PCR; TCRdb keeps in-frame clones, though not all of them. The table shows 90,000 to 120,000 clones, with roughly 90% occurring only once. Material: peripheral blood. The receptors were gathered from a man in his 70s with acute or convalescent COVID-19. Each CDR3 is given with its conserved first and last residue. The order of the fields is V gene, J gene, CDR3 protein.

TRBV24-1	TRBJ2-3	CATKDEQGPSTDTQYF
TRBV5-5	TRBJ1-4	CASSLGVGGGINEKLFF
TRBV7-2	TRBJ2-7	CASSLVRREVRLNEQYF
TRBV6-5	TRBJ1-3	CASSYSGQISGNTIYF
TRBV7-9	TRBJ2-7	CASSLWTGDFYEQYF
TRBV3-1/TRBV3-2	TRBJ2-3	CASSQEVLAGIYADTQYF
TRBV6-1	TRBJ2-7	CASSELAGGEQYF
TRBV9	TRBJ1-2	CASSSGQTNYGYTF
TRBV6-6	TRBJ2-3	CASRRGVTDTQYF
TRBV12-5	TRBJ1-2	CASFGVFYGYTF
TRBV5-5	TRBJ2-7	CASSLGASGSYEQYF
TRBV4-2	TRBJ2-3	CASSQAAGRTDTQYF
TRBV6-5	TRBJ2-5	CASSRTRIVETQYF
TRBV6-6	TRBJ2-1	CASSYSRDRGGDEQFF
TRBV10-3	TRBJ2-3	CAIRRGTGTDTQYF
TRBV9	TRBJ2-3	CASSVLAGGTDTQYF
TRBV6-1	TRBJ1-2	CASSEKSAGHGYTF
TRBV10-3	TRBJ1-2	CAISEVGGYGYTF
TRBV19	TRBJ2-7	CASSMALQGIYEQYF
TRBV9	TRBJ2-3	CASSVRTGGPDTQYF
TRBV7-9	TRBJ1-5	CASSSAGILNQPQHF
TRBV6-5	TRBJ1-2	CASSYSGRGRGYGYTF
TRBV6-5	TRBJ1-6	CASSYTTGYGSPLHF
TRBV28	TRBJ2-7	CASSLVAGGAYEQYF
TRBV5-1	TRBJ2-2	CASSLGRANTGELFF
TRBV29-1	TRBJ2-1	CSVVAPSSYNEQFF
TRBV19	TRBJ1-6	CASSTRVYQSPLHF
TRBV5-1	TRBJ1-1	CASSLRGGLYTEAFF
TRBV20-1	TRBJ1-2	CSASEGPGVANYGYTF
TRBV19	TRBJ1-3	CASSIDTADSGNTIYF
TRBV12-3/TRBV12-4	TRBJ1-1	CASSSYRAAEAFF
TRBV4-2	TRBJ2-1	CASSQFVGQSNEQFF
TRBV7-9	TRBJ2-1	CASSLKDGITYNEQFF
TRBV18	TRBJ1-3	CASSPVGAGNTIYF
TRBV11-2	TRBJ1-3	CASSSTNSLGNTIYF
TRBV6-5	TRBJ1-3	CASSYGGNSGNTIYF
TRBV6-4	TRBJ1-3	CAIGSGAYPGNTIYF
TRBV7-9	TRBJ2-2	CASFAAGADTGELFF
TRBV19	TRBJ1-4	CASSTSWDRAPSATNEKLFF
TRBV19	TRBJ1-5	CASSIDRGSNQPQHF
TRBV2	TRBJ1-2	CASSNGRSYDGYTF
TRBV7-9	TRBJ1-1	CASSPRAEGGTEAFF
TRBV7-2	TRBJ2-7	CASSSPQGLAGGARNEQYF
TRBV5-6	TRBJ1-5	CASSLRGSSNQPQHF
TRBV12-3/TRBV12-4	TRBJ1-4	CASSFHGDAKLFF
TRBV7-8	TRBJ2-7	CASRRDRGFNEQYF
TRBV10-1	TRBJ1-4	CASSRGQLGSYEKLFF
TRBV18	TRBJ2-3	CASSPGLGSTDTQYF
TRBV10-2	TRBJ2-7	CASSARGYEQYF
TRBV11-3	TRBJ2-3	CASSQGQIGLAATDTQYF
TRBV13	TRBJ2-3	CASSSPSLAGGVDTQYF